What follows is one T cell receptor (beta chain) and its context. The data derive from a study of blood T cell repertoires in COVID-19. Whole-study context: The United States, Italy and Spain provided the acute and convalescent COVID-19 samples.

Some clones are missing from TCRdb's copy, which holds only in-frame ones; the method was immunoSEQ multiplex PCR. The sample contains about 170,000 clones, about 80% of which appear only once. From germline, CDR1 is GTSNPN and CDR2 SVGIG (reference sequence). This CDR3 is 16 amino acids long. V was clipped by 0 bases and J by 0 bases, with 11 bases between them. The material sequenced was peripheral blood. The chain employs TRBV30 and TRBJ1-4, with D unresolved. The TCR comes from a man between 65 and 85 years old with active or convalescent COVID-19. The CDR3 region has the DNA TGTGCCTGGAGTGTAGGACTGACACCAACTAATGAAAAACTGTTTTTT. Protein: CAWSVGLTPTNEKLFF.